The 10 T cell receptor beta chains listed next were all sequenced from one sample in a study of chemoradiotherapy in HPV16-positive cancers. Measured with immunoSEQ multiplex PCR; TCRdb has only the in-frame clones, and not every one. This sample has about 68,000 clones; roughly 90% occur once, and the top ten carry 4% to 4.5%. This specimen consisted of blood, obtained from a patient who underwent chemoradiotherapy. All receptors come from a human donor with HPV-associated anogenital cancer.

The gene calls are TRBV5-5 and TRBJ1-2; D unclear. In germline, CDR1 is SGHKS, CDR2 YYEKEE (reference sequence). With 3 bases removed from V and 3 bases from J, the gap between germline ends came to 12 bases. The CDR3 is made up of 14 amino acids. In nucleotides, the CDR3 is TGTGCCAGCAGCTGGGAACGGAATGACTATGGCTACACCTTC. It translates to CASSWERNDYGYTF.

The chain joins TRBV7-2 to TRBJ2-5; 9 positions match TRBD1. Germline loops: CDR1 SGHTA, CDR2 FQGNSA. The trim removed 5 bases at V and 5 bases at J, leaving 6 bases unmatched. The CDR3 has 14 residues. The CDR3 DNA is TGTGCCAGCAGCATACAGGGGGCACGGGAGACCCAGTACTTC. Translating it yields CASSIQGARETQYF.

The chain joins TRBV28 to TRBJ1-2; D not resolved. CDR3 size: 13 residues. Germline V gene sequence: CDR1 MDHEN, CDR2 SYDVKM. V was shortened by 7 bases and J by 1 base, with 10 bases between the two germline ends. The CDR3 coding sequence is TGTGCCAGCACGAAGGACGTTAACTATGGCTACACCTTC. Residues: CASTKDVNYGYTF.

The genes are TRBV7-3 and TRBJ2-3; 13 bases fit TRBD2. The V segment lost 5 bases and the J segment 2 bases; nucleotides outside the gene matches: 4. CDR3 length: 16 residues. Germline assignment: CDR1 SGHTA and CDR2 FQGTGA. CDR3 nucleotide sequence: TGTGCCAGCAGCATCGGACTAGCGGGGGACACAGATACGCAGTATTTT. Its translation is CASSIGLAGDTDTQYF.

The V gene is TRBV5-4, the J gene TRBJ1-1; TRBD1 is a possible D gene (5 bases). This CDR3 is built from 15 residues. Germline loops: CDR1 SGHNT, CDR2 YYREEE (reference sequence). Deletions cut 0 bases from V and 0 bases from J, with 9 bases between. CDR3 protein: CASSLGGGLNTEAFF. CDR3 sequence (DNA): TGTGCCAGCAGCTTGGGTGGGGGATTGAACACTGAAGCTTTCTTT.

The V gene is TRBV18, the J gene TRBJ2-7; D remains unclear. Between the trimmed V and J ends, which lost 4 bases and 2 bases, there was a span of 12 bases. This CDR3 contains 14 residues. Germline V lookup: CDR1 KGHSH, CDR2 LQKENI. This chain's CDR3 is CASSLGAATYEQYF. The CDR3 region has the DNA TGTGCCAGCTCACTTGGCGCGGCGACCTACGAGCAGTACTTC.

The genes are TRBV27 and TRBJ1-1; D possibly corresponds to TRBD1 (5 bases). Deletions cut 3 bases from V and 4 bases from J, with 9 bases between. Per the germline V gene, CDR1 is MNHEY and CDR2 is SMNVEV (reference sequence). The CDR3 is 13 amino acids. DNA for the CDR3: TGTGCCAGCAGTTTCAGCAGGGTCACTGAAGCTTTCTTT. It codes for CASSFSRVTEAFF.

This chain uses TRBV5-1 with TRBJ2-1, with D possibly matching TRBD2 (5 bases). The CDR3 has 16 residues. V lost 4 bases, J lost 1 base, and 15 bases lay in between. Germline CDR1 reads SGHRS; CDR2 reads YFSETQ. As DNA, the CDR3 is TGCGCCAGCAGCCCGGCGGGTCTCAGTTCCTACAATGAGCAGTTCTTC. Translation gives CASSPAGLSSYNEQFF.

V gene TRBV21-1 combines with J gene TRBJ2-3. TRBV21-1 is labeled a pseudogene. There are 15 residues in the CDR3. In DNA form, the CDR3 reads TGTGCCAGCACGGACGAGGGGGGACCTTTTCATACGCAGTATTTT. Amino acid sequence: CASTDEGGPFHTQYF.

As to this clone: At the DNA level, this CDR3 is encoded by other sequences in the same sample as well. The genes are TRBV4-1 and TRBJ2-1; D ambiguous. Germline CDR1 and CDR2: MGHRA and YSYEKL. V was cut by 1 base and J by 0 bases, with 10 bases left in between. The CDR3 has 16 amino acids. The CDR3 DNA reads as TGCGCCAGCAGCCAAGGGACGGCGAGCTCCTACAATGAGCAGTTCTTC. Encoded protein: CASSQGTASSYNEQFF.